Reported below is one T cell receptor (beta chain). Germline V gives CDR1 GTSNPN, CDR2 SVGIG (reference sequence). The CDR3 contains 15 residues. After removal of 4 bases from V and 3 bases from J, the junction contained 10 bases not matched to a gene. Reverse transcription used roughly 0.45 to 1 ug RNA and random hexamers. Amplification of TCR beta CDR3 spanned 54 Vbeta and 13 Jbeta via immunoSEQ multiplex PCR. From the immunoSEQ multiplex PCR reads, TCRdb called clonotypes with MiXCR, one entry per CDR3 protein. The sample has about 400,000 distinct CDR3 sequences, about 85% seen once. The multiple sclerosis control group consisted of treatment-naive patients whose relapsing-remitting disease, which was either stable or active, fulfilled revised McDonald criteria. The CD8+ and CD4+ T cells were isolated magnetically using a negative isolation approach, whereas the TEMRA cells were enriched by FACS.

The sample belongs to a study of CD8 T cells in Susac syndrome. Sample: CD8+ T cells from PBMCs. The gene calls are TRBV30 and TRBJ2-7; TRBD1 matches 9 bases. The source of this sequence is a human donor with multiple sclerosis. The CDR3 spells CAWTPQTGGYYEQYF. For the CDR3, the DNA is TGTGCCTGGACCCCCCAGACAGGGGGGTACTACGAGCAGTACTTC.